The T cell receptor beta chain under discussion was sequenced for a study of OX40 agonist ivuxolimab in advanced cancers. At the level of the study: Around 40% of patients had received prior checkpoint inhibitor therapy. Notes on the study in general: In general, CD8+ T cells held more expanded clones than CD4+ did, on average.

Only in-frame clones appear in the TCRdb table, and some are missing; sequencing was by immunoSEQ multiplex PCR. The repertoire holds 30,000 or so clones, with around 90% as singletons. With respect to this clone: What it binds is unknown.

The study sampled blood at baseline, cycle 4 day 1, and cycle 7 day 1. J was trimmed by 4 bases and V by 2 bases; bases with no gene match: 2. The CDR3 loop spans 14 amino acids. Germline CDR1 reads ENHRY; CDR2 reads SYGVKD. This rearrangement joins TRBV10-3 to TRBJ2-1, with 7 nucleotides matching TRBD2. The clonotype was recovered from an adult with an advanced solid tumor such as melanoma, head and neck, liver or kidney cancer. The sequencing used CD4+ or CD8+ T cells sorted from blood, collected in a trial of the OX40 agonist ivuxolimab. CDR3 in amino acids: CAISEGLGYNEQFF. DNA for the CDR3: TGTGCCATCAGTGAGGGACTAGGGTACAATGAGCAGTTCTTC.